These T cell receptor beta chains were read from a single sample in a study of shared clonotypes between healthy human individuals. The assay was immunoSEQ multiplex PCR, and TCRdb's table has in-frame clones only and misses some. In the table there are millions of clones, roughly nine tenths of which are singletons. Sequenced input: naive CD4+ T cells sorted from blood. The receptors come from a man aged 18 to 30 in good health. Each CDR3 is given with its conserved first and last residue. Each record gives: CDR3 DNA, CDR3 protein, D gene, clone size, J gene, V gene. A D gene is named only where the DNA matches it firmly. The size field is filled for only some rows; it gives once, few, many or a size class.

CDR3 DNA: TGTGCCAGCAGCCTATCGACAGGAGCCTCACAAGAGACCCAGTACTTC; CDR3 protein: CASSLSTGASQETQYF; D gene: NA; clone size: NA; J gene: TRBJ2-5; V gene: TRBV7-2
CDR3 DNA: TGTGCCAGCGCGGAGACAGGGGCTAGGGATACGCAGTATTTT; CDR3 protein: CASAETGARDTQYF; D gene: TRBD1; clone size: NA; J gene: TRBJ2-3; V gene: TRBV7-9
CDR3 DNA: TGTGCCAGCAGCTTAGCGGGATTCCAAGAGACCCAGTACTTC; CDR3 protein: CASSLAGFQETQYF; D gene: NA; clone size: once; J gene: TRBJ2-5; V gene: TRBV7-6
CDR3 DNA: TGCGCCAGCAGCCGGGGAGGGTTAGAGACCCAGTACTTC; CDR3 protein: CASSRGGLETQYF; D gene: TRBD2; clone size: NA; J gene: TRBJ2-5; V gene: TRBV4-1
CDR3 DNA: TGTGCCATCAGTGACGGCTCTTGGGGTGAAGCTTTCTTT; CDR3 protein: CAISDGSWGEAFF; D gene: NA; clone size: once; J gene: TRBJ1-1; V gene: TRBV10-3
CDR3 DNA: TGTGCCAGCATTCCCGCCGGACAGGGCGCCTACGAGCAGTACTTC; CDR3 protein: CASIPAGQGAYEQYF; D gene: TRBD1; clone size: NA; J gene: TRBJ2-7; V gene: TRBV6-5
CDR3 DNA: TGTGCCAGCAGCGTGGGTTTAGACAGGGGCCAGGATACGCAGTATTTT; CDR3 protein: CASSVGLDRGQDTQYF; D gene: TRBD1; clone size: NA; J gene: TRBJ2-3; V gene: TRBV9
CDR3 DNA: TGTGCCAGTAGTCCCGGGACAGGGTCTGAAGCTTTCTTT; CDR3 protein: CASSPGTGSEAFF; D gene: TRBD1; clone size: once; J gene: TRBJ1-1; V gene: TRBV19
CDR3 DNA: TGCAGCGTTGAAGCTTCGGCGGGGGGCTACGAGCAGTTCTTC; CDR3 protein: CSVEASAGGYEQFF; D gene: TRBD2; clone size: NA; J gene: TRBJ2-1; V gene: TRBV29-1
CDR3 DNA: TGTGCCAGCAGCTTAGGGACAGGGAATTCACCCCTCCACTTT; CDR3 protein: CASSLGTGNSPLHF; D gene: TRBD1; clone size: NA; J gene: TRBJ1-6; V gene: TRBV7-9
CDR3 DNA: TGTGCCATCAGTGATCCCGGGGCCCCGCTGGGGGAGACCCAGTACTTC; CDR3 protein: CAISDPGAPLGETQYF; D gene: NA; clone size: NA; J gene: TRBJ2-5; V gene: TRBV10-3
CDR3 DNA: TGTGCCAGCATTGTGGGACAGATAAACACCGGGGAGCTGTCTTTT; CDR3 protein: CASIVGQINTGELSF; D gene: TRBD1; clone size: NA; J gene: TRBJ2-2; V gene: TRBV28
CDR3 DNA: TGTGCCAGTAGTGTCGTTGACAGGGGCGTCAATCAGCCCCAGCATTTT; CDR3 protein: CASSVVDRGVNQPQHF; D gene: TRBD1; clone size: NA; J gene: TRBJ1-5; V gene: TRBV19
CDR3 DNA: TGTGCCAGCAGCTTTTGGGGCTCTGGGGCCAACGTCCTGACTTTC; CDR3 protein: CASSFWGSGANVLTF; D gene: NA; clone size: once; J gene: TRBJ2-6; V gene: TRBV5-4
CDR3 DNA: TGTGCCAGCAGCACGGTCCGGGACAGGGGTCGGGAGACCCAGTACTTC; CDR3 protein: CASSTVRDRGRETQYF; D gene: TRBD1; clone size: NA; J gene: TRBJ2-5; V gene: TRBV11-2
CDR3 DNA: TGCGCCAGCAGCCAAGAAGCGGGGGGCACAGATACGCAGTATTTT; CDR3 protein: CASSQEAGGTDTQYF; D gene: TRBD2; clone size: NA; J gene: TRBJ2-3; V gene: TRBV4-1
CDR3 DNA: TGTGCCAGCAGCTTGGCAGGTCAGGGCTACGAGCAGTACTTC; CDR3 protein: CASSLAGQGYEQYF; D gene: NA; clone size: once; J gene: TRBJ2-7; V gene: TRBV5-5
CDR3 DNA: TGTGCCAGCAGCTTAGGAACAGGGGTGAACACTGAAGCTTTCTTT; CDR3 protein: CASSLGTGVNTEAFF; D gene: TRBD1; clone size: NA; J gene: TRBJ1-1; V gene: TRBV11-3
CDR3 DNA: TGCGCCAGCAGCCAAGTTGCGGATCCGGGCAATCAGCCCCAGCATTTT; CDR3 protein: CASSQVADPGNQPQHF; D gene: NA; clone size: NA; J gene: TRBJ1-5; V gene: TRBV4-1
CDR3 DNA: TGTGCCAGCAGCAGAACAGGGAAGGTAAGGGAAAAACTGTTTTTT; CDR3 protein: CASSRTGKVREKLFF; D gene: NA; clone size: NA; J gene: TRBJ1-4; V gene: TRBV21-1
CDR3 DNA: TGTGCCAGCAGCTTAGAGGTGGGGGAGCAGTACTTC; CDR3 protein: CASSLEVGEQYF; D gene: NA; clone size: NA; J gene: TRBJ2-7; V gene: TRBV11-2
CDR3 DNA: TGTGCCAGCAGCTTAGTACAGGACGGCTTCGGCGAGCAGTACTTC; CDR3 protein: CASSLVQDGFGEQYF; D gene: NA; clone size: NA; J gene: TRBJ2-7; V gene: TRBV7-2
CDR3 DNA: TGCGCCAGCAGCCCATTGACAGGCTATGGCTACACCTTC; CDR3 protein: CASSPLTGYGYTF; D gene: NA; clone size: once; J gene: TRBJ1-2; V gene: TRBV5-1
CDR3 DNA: TGTGCCACCAACGCGGCCGGACTCTCTGGAAACACCATATATTTT; CDR3 protein: CATNAAGLSGNTIYF; D gene: NA; clone size: NA; J gene: TRBJ1-3; V gene: TRBV6-6
CDR3 DNA: TGTGCCAGCAGCAACAGACAGGGAGGAGAGACCCAGTACTTC; CDR3 protein: CASSNRQGGETQYF; D gene: NA; clone size: NA; J gene: TRBJ2-5; V gene: TRBV5-6
CDR3 DNA: TGTGCCAGTAGTATAGGTCCCAACACCGGGGAGCTGTTTTTT; CDR3 protein: CASSIGPNTGELFF; D gene: NA; clone size: few; J gene: TRBJ2-2; V gene: TRBV19
CDR3 DNA: TGTGCCAGCACCATTCTATCGGTGAACACCGGGGAGCTGTTTTTT; CDR3 protein: CASTILSVNTGELFF; D gene: NA; clone size: NA; J gene: TRBJ2-2; V gene: TRBV6-6
CDR3 DNA: TGTGCCACTAGAAAGGGGAACACCGGGGAGCTGTTTTTT; CDR3 protein: CATRKGNTGELFF; D gene: NA; clone size: NA; J gene: TRBJ2-2; V gene: TRBV15
CDR3 DNA: TGCAGCGTCCCAGGGGGGAGTTACACTGAAGCTTTCTTT; CDR3 protein: CSVPGGSYTEAFF; D gene: TRBD1; clone size: once; J gene: TRBJ1-1; V gene: TRBV29-1
CDR3 DNA: TGTGCCAGCAGCTGGACTAGCACCGGGGAGCTGTTTTTT; CDR3 protein: CASSWTSTGELFF; D gene: TRBD2; clone size: NA; J gene: TRBJ2-2; V gene: TRBV7-2
CDR3 DNA: TGTGCCAGCAGAAGTAGCGGGGACACCGGGGAGCTGTTTTTT; CDR3 protein: CASRSSGDTGELFF; D gene: TRBD2; clone size: NA; J gene: TRBJ2-2; V gene: TRBV6-5
CDR3 DNA: TGCGCCAGCAGGGCGGGGGAACGAGATACGCAGTATTTT; CDR3 protein: CASRAGERDTQYF; D gene: TRBD2; clone size: NA; J gene: TRBJ2-3; V gene: TRBV5-1
CDR3 DNA: TGTGCCAGCAGCTTCCAGGGGGCGATGACTGAAGCTTTCTTT; CDR3 protein: CASSFQGAMTEAFF; D gene: TRBD1; clone size: NA; J gene: TRBJ1-1; V gene: TRBV13
CDR3 DNA: TGTGCCATCAGTGAGTCGTCTTCGGCTAGCGGCCAAGAGACCCAGTACTTC; CDR3 protein: CAISESSSASGQETQYF; D gene: TRBD2; clone size: NA; J gene: TRBJ2-5; V gene: TRBV10-3
CDR3 DNA: TGCAGCGCAAAAACAATGAACACTGAAGCTTTCTTT; CDR3 protein: CSAKTMNTEAFF; D gene: NA; clone size: few; J gene: TRBJ1-1; V gene: TRBV29-1
CDR3 DNA: TGCGCCAGCAGCTTCGGGGAACCGGGACTAGTTCGGGGAGAGCAGTACTTC; CDR3 protein: CASSFGEPGLVRGEQYF; D gene: TRBD2; clone size: NA; J gene: TRBJ2-7; V gene: TRBV5-1
CDR3 DNA: TGCAGCGGTAGAACAGGGGGCACTGAAGCTTTCTTT; CDR3 protein: CSGRTGGTEAFF; D gene: TRBD1; clone size: NA; J gene: TRBJ1-1; V gene: TRBV29-1
CDR3 DNA: TGCGCCAGCAGCCAAGATTGGGGGGAGGGCCGCGCAGATACGCAGTATTTT; CDR3 protein: CASSQDWGEGRADTQYF; D gene: TRBD2; clone size: NA; J gene: TRBJ2-3; V gene: TRBV4-3
CDR3 DNA: TGTGCCAGCAGAGACAGCGGGGGGAACACTGAAGCTTTCTTT; CDR3 protein: CASRDSGGNTEAFF; D gene: NA; clone size: NA; J gene: TRBJ1-1; V gene: TRBV6-5
CDR3 DNA: TGTGCCAGTATCGGGACAGGGTTGATCAATGAGCAGTTCTTC; CDR3 protein: CASIGTGLINEQFF; D gene: TRBD1; clone size: once; J gene: TRBJ2-1; V gene: TRBV19
CDR3 DNA: TGTGCCAGCAGTTTGACAGGGGAGAAGACTGAAGCTTTCTTT; CDR3 protein: CASSLTGEKTEAFF; D gene: TRBD1; clone size: NA; J gene: TRBJ1-1; V gene: TRBV6-6
CDR3 DNA: TGCGCCAGCAGCTTGGCCAGGGTTGACACTGAAGCTTTCTTT; CDR3 protein: CASSLARVDTEAFF; D gene: NA; clone size: NA; J gene: TRBJ1-1; V gene: TRBV5-1